These T cell receptor beta chains were read from a single sample in a study of cytomegalovirus exposure and HLA in healthy donors. Some clones are missing from TCRdb's copy, which holds only in-frame ones; the method was immunoSEQ multiplex PCR. The sample carries under 110,000 clones, 70% to 80% recorded once. The sequencing input was PBMCs. These receptors were taken from a man between 60 and 75 years old in good health and CMV-seronegative. CDR3s include the opening cysteine and the closing phenylalanine or tryptophan. D genes are given only for firm matches. Size is stated for part of the rows, as once, few or many counts, or as a class when the clone is expanded.

NA | TRBJ2-1 | TRBD2 | TRBV6-6 | CASSGRGGSYNEQFF | TGTGCCAGCAGCGGTCGGGGGGGCTCCTACAATGAGCAGTTCTTC
NA | TRBJ1-4 | NA | TRBV11-1 | CASSLSTASNEKLFF | TGTGCCAGCAGCTTAAGCACAGCTTCTAATGAAAAACTGTTTTTT
NA | TRBJ1-6 | NA | TRBV5-6 | CASSLGRNSPLHF | TGTGCCAGCAGCTTGGGGCGGAATTCACCCCTCCACTTT
medium-sized | TRBJ1-6 | TRBD1 | TRBV4-1 | CASSQAGGGSPLHF | TGCGCCAGCAGCCAAGCAGGGGGTGGTTCACCCCTCCACTTT
NA | TRBJ2-1 | TRBD2 | TRBV5-1 | CASRTSGTYNEQFF | TGCGCCAGCCGGACTAGCGGAACTTACAATGAGCAGTTCTTC
NA | TRBJ2-7 | NA | TRBV6-5 | CAGSYSKGAVHEQYF | TGTGCCGGCAGTTACTCGAAAGGCGCGGTCCACGAGCAGTACTTC
once | TRBJ1-3 | NA | TRBV7-2 | CASSGQLGGTGNTIYF | TGTGCCAGCAGCGGCCAGTTAGGGGGAACTGGAAACACCATATATTTT
few | TRBJ1-4 | NA | TRBV18 | CASSLRQTNEKLFF | TGTGCCAGCTCGCTGCGACAGACGAATGAAAAACTGTTTTTT
NA | TRBJ2-5 | NA | TRBV29-1 | CSVLEGQTQYF | TGCAGCGTCCTTGAGGGACAAACCCAGTACTTC
NA | TRBJ2-7 | TRBD1 | TRBV11-2 | CASSSRTGQGIHEQYF | TGTGCCAGCAGCTCCCGGACCGGACAGGGTATCCACGAGCAGTACTTC
NA | TRBJ2-5 | NA | TRBV5-1 | CASTPRGSTQETQYF | TGCGCCAGCACACCGAGGGGGAGTACTCAAGAGACCCAGTACTTC
NA | TRBJ2-3 | NA | TRBV7-3 | CASSLTTGLAWSTDTQYF | TGTGCCAGCAGCTTAACGACGGGTCTAGCGTGGAGCACAGATACGCAGTATTTT